This entry is about one T cell receptor beta chain. The antigen remains undetermined. From germline, CDR1 is MNHNS and CDR2 SASEGT. The CDR3 runs to 14 residues. V lost 5 bases and J 5 bases, leaving 13 bases between the germline ends. The data stem from a study of CD8 T cells in ankylosing spondylitis. Study findings and constraints: What appeared characteristic of ankylosing spondylitis blood was a TCR beta motif of fewer than ten highly homologous variants. Researchers reportedly found disease-linked clones significantly enriched in matched ankylosing spondylitis synovial fluid.

From the 5' RACE reads, TCRdb called clonotypes with MiXCR, one entry per CDR3 protein. This sample has 300,000 to 350,000 distinct CDR3 sequences, with about 14% found just once. Material: blood, either unsorted or a sorted T cell fraction (not recorded which). The gene calls are TRBV6-1 and TRBJ1-5; a possible D gene is TRBD1 (6 bases). The receptor's source is a male donor with ankylosing spondylitis or in good health (not recorded which). CDR3 in DNA: TGTGCCAGCAGTCGCAGGGGTACGGATCAGCCCCAGCATTTT. Its translation is CASSRRGTDQPQHF.